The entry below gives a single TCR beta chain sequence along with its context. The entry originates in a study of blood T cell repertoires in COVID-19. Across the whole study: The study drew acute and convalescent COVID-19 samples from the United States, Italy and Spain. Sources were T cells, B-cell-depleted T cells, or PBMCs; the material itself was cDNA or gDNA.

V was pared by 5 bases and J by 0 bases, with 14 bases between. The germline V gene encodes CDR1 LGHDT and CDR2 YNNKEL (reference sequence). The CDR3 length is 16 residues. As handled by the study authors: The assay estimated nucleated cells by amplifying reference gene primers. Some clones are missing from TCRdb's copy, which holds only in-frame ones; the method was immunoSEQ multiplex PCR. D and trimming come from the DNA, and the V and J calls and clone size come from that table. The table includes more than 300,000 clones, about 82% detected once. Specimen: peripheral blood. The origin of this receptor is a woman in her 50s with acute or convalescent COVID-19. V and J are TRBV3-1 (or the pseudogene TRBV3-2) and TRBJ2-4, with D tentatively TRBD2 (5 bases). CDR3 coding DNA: TGTGCCAGCAGCAAAAAAAAAGCGGAAGCCAAAAACATTCAGTACTTC. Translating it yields CASSKKKAEAKNIQYF.